This is a list of T cell receptor beta chains from one sample in a study of immune cell composition in non-small cell lung cancer. Generated by immunoSEQ multiplex PCR, the TCRdb table keeps only in-frame clones and is missing some. Altogether about 2,300 clones are present, around 76% being singletons, with the ten largest covering 35% to 40%. The sample consisted of lung tumor tissue. The receptors stem from a human donor with non-small cell lung cancer. CDR3s include the opening cysteine and the closing phenylalanine or tryptophan. D genes are given only for firm matches. Not all rows give a size; the values are once, few, many and, for expanded clones, a class.

v_call: TRBV29-1
clone_size: .
j_call: TRBJ2-6
d_call: TRBD1
cdr3_nt: TGCAGCGCAGGGGGCGAAGGATCTGGGGCCAACGTCCTGACTTTC
cdr3_aa: CSAGGEGSGANVLTF

v_call: TRBV15
clone_size: few
j_call: TRBJ1-2
d_call: TRBD1
cdr3_nt: TGTGCCACCAGCAGAACGGGACAGAACTATGGCTACACCTTC
cdr3_aa: CATSRTGQNYGYTF

v_call: TRBV6-6
clone_size: .
j_call: TRBJ2-1
d_call: TRBD2
cdr3_nt: TGTGCCAGCAGGACTAGCGGTCCTTACAATGAGCAGTTCTTC
cdr3_aa: CASRTSGPYNEQFF

v_call: TRBV28
clone_size: .
j_call: TRBJ2-7
d_call: .
cdr3_nt: TGTGCCAGCAGGTCCCAGGGTCGCGAGCAGTACTTC
cdr3_aa: CASRSQGREQYF

v_call: TRBV11-1
clone_size: .
j_call: TRBJ1-2
d_call: .
cdr3_nt: TGTGCCAGCAGCTTAGGGGACACGTTCTATGGCTACACCTTC
cdr3_aa: CASSLGDTFYGYTF

v_call: TRBV18
clone_size: .
j_call: TRBJ1-1
d_call: TRBD1
cdr3_nt: TGTGCCAGCTCACTAGAAGGGGGCAAGTACACTGAAGCTTTCTTT
cdr3_aa: CASSLEGGKYTEAFF

v_call: TRBV29-1
clone_size: .
j_call: TRBJ1-1
d_call: TRBD1
cdr3_nt: TGCAGCGCGGGACAGCGGGAAGCTTTCTTT
cdr3_aa: CSAGQREAFF

v_call: TRBV30
clone_size: .
j_call: TRBJ2-3
d_call: TRBD2
cdr3_nt: TGTGCCTGCCACAATCTAGCGGGGGGAAGCACAGATACGCAGTATTTT
cdr3_aa: CACHNLAGGSTDTQYF

v_call: TRBV27
clone_size: .
j_call: TRBJ2-7
d_call: .
cdr3_nt: TGTGCCAGCAGTTCGAGACAGTCCTACGAGCAGTACTTC
cdr3_aa: CASSSRQSYEQYF

v_call: TRBV21-1
clone_size: .
j_call: TRBJ2-7
d_call: .
cdr3_nt: TGTGCCAGCAGCAAAGATATCAGGGGACAGTACGAGCAGTACTTC
cdr3_aa: CASSKDIRGQYEQYF

v_call: TRBV7-2
clone_size: .
j_call: TRBJ2-7
d_call: TRBD2
cdr3_nt: TGTGCCAGCAGCTTAGCGCTAAGGGGGACTAGCGGGGGATACGAGCAGTACTTC
cdr3_aa: CASSLALRGTSGGYEQYF

v_call: TRBV18
clone_size: .
j_call: TRBJ1-2
d_call: TRBD1
cdr3_nt: TGTGCCAGCTCACCGCCGGGGACAGGCCGGCCGTTTGACTATGGCTACACCTTC
cdr3_aa: CASSPPGTGRPFDYGYTF

v_call: TRBV18
clone_size: .
j_call: TRBJ1-4
d_call: TRBD1
cdr3_nt: TGTGCCAGCGCGACTACAGGGGGCGAAAAACTGTTTTTT
cdr3_aa: CASATTGGEKLFF

v_call: TRBV10-3
clone_size: medium-sized
j_call: TRBJ2-7
d_call: TRBD2
cdr3_nt: TGTGCCACCCGAGGACTAGCGGACTCCTACGAGCAGTACTTC
cdr3_aa: CATRGLADSYEQYF

v_call: TRBV11-3
clone_size: few
j_call: TRBJ2-5
d_call: .
cdr3_nt: TGTGCCAGCAGCTATGGGGCGAGAGAGACCCAGTACTTC
cdr3_aa: CASSYGARETQYF

v_call: TRBV7-8
clone_size: .
j_call: TRBJ1-1
d_call: TRBD1
cdr3_nt: TGTGCCACCCACCTGCCGGGACAGGGGCTCCCGAGCACTGAAGCTTTCTTT
cdr3_aa: CATHLPGQGLPSTEAFF

v_call: TRBV29-1
clone_size: .
j_call: TRBJ2-7
d_call: .
cdr3_nt: TGCAGCGCCCTACAGGTGGATGGCTACGAGCAGTACTTC
cdr3_aa: CSALQVDGYEQYF

v_call: TRBV29-1
clone_size: .
j_call: TRBJ2-7
d_call: TRBD1
cdr3_nt: TGCAGCGTTACCGGGACAGGGCTTTCCGAGCAGTACTTC
cdr3_aa: CSVTGTGLSEQYF

v_call: TRBV18
clone_size: .
j_call: TRBJ1-1
d_call: TRBD1
cdr3_nt: TGTGCCAGCTCACCCAGGACAGGGGAGGGGACTGAAGCTTTCTTT
cdr3_aa: CASSPRTGEGTEAFF

v_call: TRBV6-1
clone_size: .
j_call: TRBJ2-3
d_call: .
cdr3_nt: TGTGCCAGCAGTGACCCGCGACTCAAGAACACAGATACGCAGTATTTT
cdr3_aa: CASSDPRLKNTDTQYF

v_call: TRBV28
clone_size: few
j_call: TRBJ1-2
d_call: .
cdr3_nt: TGTGCCAGCACTACTGTCACGAACTATGGCTACACCTTC
cdr3_aa: CASTTVTNYGYTF

v_call: TRBV7-8
clone_size: .
j_call: TRBJ1-1
d_call: .
cdr3_nt: TGTGCCAGCGCGGGCAGACTGAACACTGAAGCTTTCTTT
cdr3_aa: CASAGRLNTEAFF

v_call: TRBV6-5
clone_size: once
j_call: TRBJ2-1
d_call: TRBD2
cdr3_nt: TGTGCCAGCAGTTACTCGAGCGGGGGGGCCTACAATGAGCAGTTCTTC
cdr3_aa: CASSYSSGGAYNEQFF

v_call: TRBV6-6
clone_size: .
j_call: TRBJ2-7
d_call: .
cdr3_nt: TGTGCCAGCAGTTACTCGAGATCCTACGAGCAGTACTTC
cdr3_aa: CASSYSRSYEQYF

v_call: TRBV27
clone_size: .
j_call: TRBJ1-6
d_call: .
cdr3_nt: TGTGCCAGCAGTTTATACAGGGATAATTCACCCCTCCACTTT
cdr3_aa: CASSLYRDNSPLHF

v_call: TRBV29-1
clone_size: .
j_call: TRBJ2-7
d_call: TRBD2
cdr3_nt: TGCAGCGTCAAGGGCGGGAGCTCAATTCTGGACGAGCAGTACTTC
cdr3_aa: CSVKGGSSILDEQYF

v_call: TRBV13
clone_size: .
j_call: TRBJ1-5
d_call: .
cdr3_nt: TGTGCCAGCAGCTTAGCGGGGAATCAGCCCCAGCATTTT
cdr3_aa: CASSLAGNQPQHF

v_call: TRBV18
clone_size: .
j_call: TRBJ2-7
d_call: TRBD2
cdr3_nt: TGTGCCAGCTCACTAGGAACCGGGACTAGCGGCTACGAGCAGTACTTC
cdr3_aa: CASSLGTGTSGYEQYF

v_call: TRBV29-1
clone_size: few
j_call: TRBJ2-1
d_call: .
cdr3_nt: TGCAGCGGTGGAGCGAGAGATGAGCAGTTCTTC
cdr3_aa: CSGGARDEQFF

v_call: TRBV14
clone_size: .
j_call: TRBJ2-3
d_call: .
cdr3_nt: TGTGCCAGCAGCCAAAGTTTGGTGGCGGGAGATACGCAGTATTTT
cdr3_aa: CASSQSLVAGDTQYF

v_call: TRBV18
clone_size: few
j_call: TRBJ1-3
d_call: .
cdr3_nt: TGTGCCAGCTCACCCACTGACAGCTCTGGAAACACCATATATTTT
cdr3_aa: CASSPTDSSGNTIYF

v_call: TRBV2
clone_size: .
j_call: TRBJ2-5
d_call: TRBD2
cdr3_nt: TGTGCCAGCAGTGGGGGGACTGGCGGGGGACAGACCCAGTACTTC
cdr3_aa: CASSGGTGGGQTQYF

v_call: TRBV7-9
clone_size: hyperexpanded
j_call: TRBJ1-2
d_call: .
cdr3_nt: TGTGCCAGCAGCTTAGGGCAGTCCATTTTCCTCTATGGCTACACCTTC
cdr3_aa: CASSLGQSIFLYGYTF

v_call: TRBV5-1
clone_size: .
j_call: TRBJ2-2
d_call: TRBD1
cdr3_nt: TGCGCCAGCAGCTTGACAGGGGTAGGGACCGGGGAGCTGTTTTTT
cdr3_aa: CASSLTGVGTGELFF

v_call: TRBV18
clone_size: .
j_call: TRBJ1-1
d_call: TRBD1
cdr3_nt: TGTGCCAGCTCACCTAATCAGGGGGCGCGCACTGAAGCTTTCTTT
cdr3_aa: CASSPNQGARTEAFF

v_call: TRBV10-3
clone_size: once
j_call: TRBJ2-5
d_call: .
cdr3_nt: TGTGCCATCAGTGACTCAGTAGCACAAGAGACCCAGTACTTC
cdr3_aa: CAISDSVAQETQYF

v_call: TRBV6-1
clone_size: .
j_call: TRBJ1-3
d_call: .
cdr3_nt: TGTGCCAGCAGTGGGGCCGGATACTCTGGAAACACCATATATTTT
cdr3_aa: CASSGAGYSGNTIYF

v_call: TRBV2
clone_size: .
j_call: TRBJ1-2
d_call: TRBD1
cdr3_nt: TGTGCCAGCAGGGGACAGGGGGATGGTGGCTACACCTTC
cdr3_aa: CASRGQGDGGYTF

v_call: TRBV18
clone_size: .
j_call: TRBJ1-5
d_call: .
cdr3_nt: TGTGCCAGCTCACCGGAGGCAGGTGAACAGCCCCAGCATTTT
cdr3_aa: CASSPEAGEQPQHF

v_call: TRBV6-5
clone_size: few
j_call: TRBJ1-5
d_call: TRBD1
cdr3_nt: TGTGCCAGCAGAGGACAGGGCAATCAGCCCCAGCATTTT
cdr3_aa: CASRGQGNQPQHF

v_call: TRBV5-5
clone_size: .
j_call: TRBJ1-5
d_call: .
cdr3_nt: TGTGCCAGCAGCCGGACTCCGATAAGGGAACAGCCCCAGCATTTT
cdr3_aa: CASSRTPIREQPQHF

v_call: TRBV15
clone_size: .
j_call: TRBJ1-5
d_call: .
cdr3_nt: TGTGCCACCAGCAGCGCACAGGTGAATCAGCCCCAGCATTTT
cdr3_aa: CATSSAQVNQPQHF

v_call: TRBV13
clone_size: .
j_call: TRBJ1-1
d_call: .
cdr3_nt: TGTGCCAGCAGCTTATACATTTTGAACACTGAAGCTTTCTTT
cdr3_aa: CASSLYILNTEAFF

v_call: TRBV11-3
clone_size: .
j_call: TRBJ2-7
d_call: .
cdr3_nt: TGTGCCAGCAGCCATGCCTCGACATCCTACGAGCAGTACTTC
cdr3_aa: CASSHASTSYEQYF

v_call: TRBV28
clone_size: .
j_call: TRBJ1-5
d_call: .
cdr3_nt: TGTGCCAGCAGTTTATTAGGGGTGTCAGGGAGGAATCAGCCCCAGCATTTT
cdr3_aa: CASSLLGVSGRNQPQHF

v_call: TRBV27
clone_size: .
j_call: TRBJ2-6
d_call: TRBD1
cdr3_nt: TGTGCCAGCAGTTTGTTGACAGGGGGTTATAGCTCTGGGGCCAACGTCCTGACTTTC
cdr3_aa: CASSLLTGGYSSGANVLTF

v_call: TRBV11-2
clone_size: .
j_call: TRBJ2-5
d_call: TRBD1
cdr3_nt: TGTGCCAGCAGCCGGCCCGGGACAGGGGGCTTCGAGACCCAGTACTTC
cdr3_aa: CASSRPGTGGFETQYF

v_call: TRBV28
clone_size: .
j_call: TRBJ1-2
d_call: TRBD1
cdr3_nt: TGTGCCAGCAGTCCTACCCGGACAGGGGGGACCTATGGCTACACCTTC
cdr3_aa: CASSPTRTGGTYGYTF

v_call: TRBV15
clone_size: .
j_call: TRBJ1-4
d_call: .
cdr3_nt: TGTGCCACCAGCCGCGAGGGAGTAGGGCTGGGAAGAAATGAAAAACTGTTTTTT
cdr3_aa: CATSREGVGLGRNEKLFF

v_call: TRBV6-6
clone_size: .
j_call: TRBJ2-7
d_call: TRBD2
cdr3_nt: TGTGCCAGCACTCCTCGGACTAGCGGGAGGACCGAGCAGTACTTC
cdr3_aa: CASTPRTSGRTEQYF

v_call: TRBV6-6
clone_size: .
j_call: TRBJ2-7
d_call: TRBD2
cdr3_nt: TGTGCCAGCAGTTCCCGGACTAGCGGGCGGGACGAGCAGTACTTC
cdr3_aa: CASSSRTSGRDEQYF

v_call: TRBV10-2
clone_size: .
j_call: TRBJ2-7
d_call: TRBD2
cdr3_nt: TGCGCCAGCAGTGAAGTCGACGCGGGGGTTGGGGCCTACGAGCAGTACTTC
cdr3_aa: CASSEVDAGVGAYEQYF

v_call: TRBV5-5
clone_size: .
j_call: TRBJ2-5
d_call: .
cdr3_nt: TGTGCCAGCAGCTCTCATACAGGCGTGGGTGAAGAGACCCAGTACTTC
cdr3_aa: CASSSHTGVGEETQYF

v_call: TRBV6-1
clone_size: once
j_call: TRBJ1-5
d_call: TRBD1
cdr3_nt: TGTGCCAGCGCTATTGGGACAGTGTTACAGCCCCAGCATTTT
cdr3_aa: CASAIGTVLQPQHF

v_call: TRBV14
clone_size: .
j_call: TRBJ2-7
d_call: TRBD1
cdr3_nt: TGTGCCAGCAGCCAAGCCCCCCGGGACAGTCACATCTACGAGCAGTACTTC
cdr3_aa: CASSQAPRDSHIYEQYF

v_call: TRBV5-1
clone_size: .
j_call: TRBJ2-1
d_call: TRBD1
cdr3_nt: TGCGCCAGCAGCTTTTTCGGATCAGGGGGCAGTGAGCAGTTCTTC
cdr3_aa: CASSFFGSGGSEQFF

v_call: TRBV11-2
clone_size: few
j_call: TRBJ1-5
d_call: .
cdr3_nt: TGTGCCAGCAGCGCCACAGGGAATAGCAATCAGCCCCAGCATTTT
cdr3_aa: CASSATGNSNQPQHF